The present TCR beta chain was sequenced within a study of T cell repertoires in cytomegalovirus infection (dated by TCRdb to between 2019 and 2020). With regard to the full study: Donor HLA type was relevant to the analysis, because carriage of CMV infection together with the matching HLA type was indicated by public TCR beta signatures. What the authors observed across the whole study: In both this cohort and an independent roughly 330-donor cohort, the cumulative frequency of public TCR beta family members distinguished carriers of CMV infection plus the relevant HLA type. The ex vivo response was dominated by HLA-C-restricted CMV-specific TCR beta clonotypes, which also provided the single most frequent clonotype in two of eight donors.

Comment on this clonotype: The target of this receptor is not known. Base qualities were left out, and no much larger clone turns up one base away.

The sequencer listed for this sample is Illumina HiSeq 1500. TCRdb passed the public sequencing reads through fastp at Q25 and MiXCR, retaining productive beta sequences. When rows share a CDR3 protein, they turn into one entry using the most common DNA and genes. The sample has 150,000 or so distinct CDR3 sequences on record, 17% of them singletons. The biggest ten clones account for 18% of the sample. Trimming costs V 3 bases and J 3 bases, and their ends lie 13 bases apart. Based on the germline V gene, the CDR1 and CDR2 sequences are SGDLS and YYNGEE. The CDR3 measures 14 amino acids from cysteine to phenylalanine. CDR3 DNA is the only sequence kept; it has 42 bases, read in frame from the first base.

The TCR originated in a human donor in good health (CMV status not recorded). Some clones in this sample may be carry-over from other donors' samples. The chain couples TRBV9 to TRBJ2-7; the D gene remains uncertain. The sequenced material came from CD8+ T cells from PBMCs. The CDR3 region: CASSAGRWDYEQYF. The DNA sequence is as follows: TGTGCCAGCAGCGCCGGCCGGTGGGACTACGAGCAGTACTTC.